One and the same sample provided the 10 T cell receptor beta chains below, sequenced in a study of T cells in Graves' hyperthyroidism and ophthalmopathy. Amplification yielded TCR beta CDR3 regions, with RNA transcripts as the source. The HTBI primer set served for first-round RT-PCR of the TCR CDR3. TCRdb reanalysed the multiplex PCR reads using MiXCR and keeps one entry per CDR3 protein. The sample has some 690,000 distinct CDR3 sequences; 17% are singletons. The source material was blood. These receptors all come from a man aged 45 to 65 with Graves' hyperthyroidism.

Regarding this clonotype: Given a much more abundant clone one base away, this may be a read error. The CDR3 sequence: CASSPPGAVNTEVFF. The DNA of the CDR3 is TGTGCCAGCTCACCACCTGGGGCAGTGAACACTGAAGTTTTCTTT. The V and J genes are TRBV18 and TRBJ1-1; the D gene is possibly TRBD1 (5 bases). CDR3 size: 15 residues. From germline, CDR1 is KGHSH and CDR2 LQKENI.

This chain joins TRBV11-2 and TRBJ2-3; D ambiguous. This CDR3 has 14 amino acids. Germline assignment: CDR1 SGHAT and CDR2 FQNNGV. Deletions cut 5 bases from V and 6 bases from J, with 15 bases between. CDR3 bases: TGTGCCAGCAGCCCCAGGTCCTCAAGGGATACGCAGTATTTT. This translates into CASSPRSSRDTQYF.

This rearrangement joins TRBV20-1 to TRBJ1-4; D unclear. The length of the CDR3 is 14 residues. Between the trimmed V and J ends, which lost 2 bases and 6 bases, there was a span of 13 bases. Germline CDR1 is DFQATT and CDR2 is SNEGSKA (reference sequence). The CDR3 coding sequence is TGCAGTGCTAGACCGACCCGGTCCGATGAAAAACTGTTTTTT. As protein: CSARPTRSDEKLFF.

This clonotype showed up just a few times. The V and J genes are TRBV28 and TRBJ1-1; D call uncertain. Germline CDR1 and CDR2: MDHEN and SYDVKM. V lost 2 bases and J lost 5, with 12 bases in between. The CDR3 runs to 14 residues. As DNA, the CDR3 is TGTGCCAGCAGTTTAAGGGCCCGTCGGACTGAAGCTTTCTTT. As protein: CASSLRARRTEAFF.

J is TRBJ2-1 and V is TRBV9, with 11 bases matching TRBD2. The germline gives CDR1 SGDLS, CDR2 YYNGEE. V dropped 3 bases and J dropped 3; count of bases not matched to a gene: 5. This CDR3 spans 16 amino acids. The CDR3 is CASSGIAGGDYNEQFF. CDR3 nucleotide sequence: TGTGCCAGCAGCGGAATAGCGGGAGGGGACTACAATGAGCAGTTCTTC.

This clonotype was observed many times. This chain connects TRBV10-3 to TRBJ1-2; no firm D call. The CDR3 loop spans 12 amino acids. Deletions cut 3 bases from V and 7 bases from J, with 9 bases between. The germline V gene encodes CDR1 ENHRY and CDR2 SYGVKD. CDR3 DNA: TGTGCCATCAGTGACGGACCCGCTGGCTACACCTTC. As protein: CAISDGPAGYTF.

This clonotype was picked up many times. This chain uses TRBV18 with TRBJ1-2; possibly TRBD1 for D (5 bases). V lost 2 bases to trimming and J lost 3 bases, with 13 bases between them. CDR1 and CDR2 (germline): KGHSH, LQKENI. The CDR3 loop spans 15 amino acids. CDR3 region: CASSPGAGTDYGYTF. The CDR3 DNA is TGTGCCAGCTCACCAGGGGCGGGGACTGACTATGGCTACACCTTC.

The gene calls are TRBV20-1 and TRBJ2-1; 12 bases are a match to TRBD2. The CDR3 contains 17 residues. Germline assignment: CDR1 DFQATT and CDR2 SNEGSKA (reference sequence). With V trimmed by 3 bases and J by 8 bases, 14 bases remained unmatched. CDR3 loop: CSASVIKTSGRSDEQFF. CDR3 DNA: TGCAGTGCTAGTGTTATAAAGACTAGCGGGAGATCGGATGAGCAGTTCTTC.

This clonotype was found a few times. A much more abundant neighbour one base away suggests this may be a read error. V usage is TRBV27 and J usage is TRBJ2-3; perhaps TRBD1 as D (6 bases). Trimming took off 6 bases at V and 1 base at J, with 14 bases between the two ends. This CDR3 comprises 15 residues. Per the germline V gene, CDR1 is MNHEY and CDR2 is SMNVEV (reference sequence). For the CDR3, the DNA is TGTGCCAGCAGGAAAAACAGGGCGTGCACAGATACGCAGTATTTT. This sequence encodes CASRKNRACTDTQYF.

In its sample, this clonotype was seen many times. The CDR3 sequence is CASISGLAGSDSTDTQYF. CDR3 coding DNA: TGTGCCAGCATCAGCGGACTAGCGGGTTCGGATAGCACAGATACGCAGTATTTT. V and J are TRBV28 and TRBJ2-3; TRBD2 matches 11 bases. Germline CDR1 MDHEN, CDR2 SYDVKM. This CDR3 comprises 18 residues. Germline trimming cut 7 bases from V and 0 bases from J; bases unmatched to any gene: 12.